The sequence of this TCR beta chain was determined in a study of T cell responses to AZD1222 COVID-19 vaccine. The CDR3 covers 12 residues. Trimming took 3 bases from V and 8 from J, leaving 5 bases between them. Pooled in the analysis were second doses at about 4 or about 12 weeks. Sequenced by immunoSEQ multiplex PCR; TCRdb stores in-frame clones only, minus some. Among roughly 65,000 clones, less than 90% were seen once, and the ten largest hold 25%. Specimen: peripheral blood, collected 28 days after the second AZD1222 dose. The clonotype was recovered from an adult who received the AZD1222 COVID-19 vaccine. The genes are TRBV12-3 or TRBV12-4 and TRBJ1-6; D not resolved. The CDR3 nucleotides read TGTGCCAGCAGTTTCGTGGATTCACCCCTCCACTTT. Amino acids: CASSFVDSPLHF.